The 5 T cell receptor beta chains below come from one sample, sequenced in a study of T cells after yellow fever vaccination (dated by TCRdb to about 2019). The library was produced with 5' RACE. The sample was run on an Illumina HiSeq 2500. TCRdb redid the processing of the public reads, applying fastp at Q25 and MiXCR, and retained in-frame beta chains. Every CDR3 protein is listed once, alongside the most common genes and DNA of its rows. For this sample there are over 300,000 distinct CDR3 sequences; around 7% appear just once. The ten largest clones add up to roughly a sixth of the sample. Taken with the paper, the label for treatment or condition translates to: live attenuated yellow fever vaccine strain. The material was PBMCs, obtained about 49 days after the first yellow fever vaccination. Receptors were obtained from a man aged 18-30 years who received the YFV17D yellow fever vaccine.

In regard to this clonotype: A read error may explain this, as a much larger clone is one base away. This chain links TRBV5-1 with TRBJ2-2; D is ambiguous. Trimming removed 1 base at V and 1 base at J, with 5 bases between. The CDR3 loop spans 14 amino acids. Per germline, CDR1 SGHRS and CDR2 YFSETQ. The CDR3 DNA follows: TGCGCCAGCAGCTTGCAGGTGAACACCGGGGAGCTGTTTTTT. It codes for CASSLQVNTGELFF.

Only a few counts were recorded for this clonotype. The chain links TRBV7-6 to TRBJ2-5; a weak D match, TRBD2 (7 bases). This CDR3 is 16 amino acids long. V lost 0 bases, J lost 0 bases, and 11 bases lay in between. Germline values: CDR1 SGHVS, CDR2 FNYEAQ. Here the CDR3 reads CASSLAGGHYQETQYF. CDR3 nucleotide sequence: TGTGCCAGCAGCTTAGCCGGGGGGCATTACCAAGAGACCCAGTACTTC. Drawing the rest from reference TRBV7-6 and TRBJ2-5, the complete variable domain is GAGVSQSPRYKVTKRGQDVALRCDPISGHVSLYWYRQALGQGPEFLTYFNYEAQQDKSGLPNDRFSAERPEGSISTLTIQRTEQRDSAMYRCASSLAGGHYQETQYFGPGTRLLVL.

A word on this clonotype: Since a much larger clone is just one base distant, this may be a read error. The J gene is TRBJ1-1, the V gene TRBV29-1, with a tentative D call TRBD1 (5 bases). Germline-derived CDR1 and CDR2 are SQVTM and ANQGSEA. The CDR3 spans 13 residues. Trimming removed 4 bases at V and 2 bases at J, with 11 bases between. As DNA, the CDR3 is TGCAGCGTTGGAACGCAGGGTAACACTGAAGCTTTCTTT. Its translation: CSVGTQGNTEAFF.

This clonotype was recorded at least ten times. This chain's CDR3 is CASRNSGYVDTQYF. The CDR3 DNA sequence: TGTGCCAGCAGAAATAGCGGTTACGTGGATACGCAGTATTTT. The chain employs TRBV6-2 or TRBV6-3 and TRBJ2-3, with D maybe TRBD2 (6 bases). Trimming took 6 bases from V and 6 from J, leaving 16 bases between them. The CDR3 has 14 amino acids. Germline V gives CDR1 MNHEY, CDR2 SVGEGT.

A word on this clonotype: The final CDR3 position lacks the conserved phenylalanine or tryptophan, pointing to a likely read error. The rearrangement joins TRBV5-1 to TRBJ1-6, with TRBD1 as a possible D gene (5 bases). The V end lost 0 bases, the J end lost 7 bases, and 8 bases lay between the germline ends. From germline, CDR1 is SGHRS and CDR2 YFSETQ. The CDR3 runs to 14 residues. The CDR3 loop is CASSLGGWNSPLHL. The CDR3, as DNA: TGCGCCAGCAGCTTGGGGGGGTGGAATTCACCCCTCCACCTT.